One and the same sample provided the 25 T cell receptor beta chains below, sequenced in a study of CD8+CD57+ T cells in acquired aplastic anemia. All patients picked for sequencing had shown, by flow cytometry, an expansion of CD8+CD57+ cells. Profiling of TCR beta VDJ combinations and CDR3 sequences used genomic DNA as template. TCRdb analysed the reads with MiXCR anew, one entry per CDR3 protein. Of 150,000 or so distinct CDR3 sequences in the sample, 45% to 55% are singletons; the top ten hold 0.85% to 1.3%. Sequencing used sorted CD4+, CD8+, or CD8+CD57+ T cells (not recorded which) from PBMCs. The receptors stem from a human donor with aplastic anemia.

A few counts support this clonotype. Because it lacks the conserved phenylalanine or tryptophan at the end, this CDR3 is likely a read error. The chain combines TRBV6-1 with TRBJ1-1; a weak D match, TRBD1 (5 bases). Trimming stripped 10 bases from V and 0 bases from J, with 21 bases between. Germline CDR1 is MNHNS and CDR2 is SASEGT. The CDR3 is 16 residues long. DNA for the CDR3: TGTGCCACCTCTCCCAGGGAGGGTGGTTTGAACACTGAAGCTTTCCTT. Protein: CATSPREGGLNTEAFL.

V gene TRBV7-9 combines with J gene TRBJ2-2; tentatively, D is TRBD1 (5 bases). Germline V gene data show CDR1 as SEHNR and CDR2 as FQNEAQ (reference sequence). With 0 bases removed from V and 6 bases from J, the gap between germline ends came to 8 bases. This CDR3 contains 14 residues. CDR3 nucleotide sequence: TGTGCCAGCAGCTTAGCCCCAGGGTCCGGGGAGCTGTTTTTT. This codes for CASSLAPGSGELFF.

This chain connects TRBV20-1 to TRBJ2-7, with 8 nucleotides matching TRBD1. The J segment lost 0 bases and the V segment lost 5 bases, leaving 9 bases of the junction unmatched. Germline CDR1 reads DFQATT; CDR2 reads SNEGSKA (reference sequence). The CDR3 contains 15 residues. This CDR3 is CSALQGDGFSYEQYF. The CDR3 region has the DNA TGCAGTGCTTTACAGGGGGACGGTTTCTCCTACGAGCAGTACTTC.

V is TRBV19 and J is TRBJ2-7; D possibly corresponds to TRBD2 (6 bases). Per the germline V gene, CDR1 is LNHDA and CDR2 is SQIVND (reference sequence). The germline V and J ends were trimmed by 3 bases and 1 base, with 16 bases remaining between them. The CDR3 runs to 16 residues. CDR3 amino acids: CASSIGSGVYSYEQYF. The CDR3 nucleotides are TGTGCCAGTAGTATTGGGTCGGGGGTCTATTCCTACGAGCAGTACTTC. Drawing the rest from reference TRBV19 and TRBJ2-7, the complete variable domain is DGGITQSPKYLFRKEGQNVTLSCEQNLNHDAMYWYRQDPGQGLRLIYYSQIVNDFQKGDIAEGYSVSREKKESFPLTVTSAQKNPTAFYLCASSIGSGVYSYEQYFGPGTRLTVT.

This clonotype was seen at least ten times. The chain employs TRBV2 and TRBJ2-1; 12 bases match TRBD2. Losses at the gene ends were 5 bases for V and 14 bases for J; bases not matched to a gene: 4. This CDR3 is 12 amino acids long. From germline, CDR1 is SNHLY and CDR2 FYNNEI. This CDR3 reads CASSQLAGGKFF. In nucleotides, the CDR3 is TGTGCCAGCAGTCAACTAGCGGGGGGAAAGTTCTTC.

This clonotype occurred many times. CDR3 in DNA: TGTGCCAGCAGCGACAGGGGCGCGGGTGAAAAACTGTTTTTT. Residues: CASSDRGAGEKLFF. The chain uses TRBV9 and TRBJ1-4; 7 bases fit TRBD1. The trim removed 3 bases at V and 7 bases at J, leaving 6 bases unmatched. CDR1 and CDR2 from the germline V gene are SGDLS and YYNGEE. The CDR3 has 14 amino acids.

V is TRBV7-9 and J is TRBJ2-3; TRBD1 might be the D (6 bases). The CDR3 runs 14 residues. CDR1 SEHNR and CDR2 FQNEAQ come from the germline V gene (reference sequence). Trimming shortened V by 3 bases and J by 2 bases, and 9 bases separated the two germline ends. The CDR3 loop reads CASSFLGATDTQYF. In nucleotides, the CDR3 is TGTGCCAGCAGCTTCCTGGGGGCCACAGATACGCAGTATTTT.

This clonotype was detected many times. The rearrangement joins TRBV7-9 to TRBJ2-3, with TRBD1 identical over 7 bases. Looked up from germline, CDR1 is SEHNR and CDR2 is FQNEAQ (reference sequence). Trimming took 5 bases from V and 3 from J; bases not matched to a gene: 5. The CDR3 has 14 amino acids. The CDR3 bases are TGTGCCAGCAGCGATCCAGGGGGAACAGATACGCAGTATTTT. As protein: CASSDPGGTDTQYF.

This sequence joins TRBV10-3 and TRBJ2-7; a possible D gene is TRBD1 (6 bases). Germline V lookup: CDR1 ENHRY, CDR2 SYGVKD. This CDR3 is built from 16 residues. Trimming cost V 8 bases and J 0 bases, with 20 bases left between them. CDR3 nucleotide sequence: TGTGCCATCGCCCCTCGACAGGCTAGCAGCTCCTACGAGCAGTACTTC. It is translated as CAIAPRQASSSYEQYF.

The rearrangement links TRBV20-1 to TRBJ2-1; no reliable D call. This CDR3 has 10 residues. V was pared by 6 bases and J by 4 bases, with 4 bases between. CDR1 DFQATT and CDR2 SNEGSKA come from the germline V gene (reference sequence). CDR3 sequence: CSALYNEQFF. DNA of the CDR3: TGCAGTGCCCTGTACAATGAGCAGTTCTTC.

This clonotype was seen just once. The V and J genes are TRBV10-3 and TRBJ1-2; D is unclear. Trimming left V 0 bases short and J 4 bases short, with 9 bases between. The CDR3 has 14 residues. Germline loops: CDR1 ENHRY, CDR2 SYGVKD. The CDR3 is CAISESPGSYGYTF. In DNA form, the CDR3 reads TGTGCCATCAGTGAGTCACCGGGAAGCTATGGCTACACCTTC.

The V gene is TRBV5-1, the J gene TRBJ1-6; 7 bases fit TRBD1. The germline CDR1 and CDR2 sequences are SGHRS and YFSETQ. The junction had 10 bases not matched to a gene; V was cut back by 4 bases and J by 9 bases. The CDR3 consists of 15 residues. In DNA, the CDR3 is TGCGCCAGCAGCCCTTCGACAGGGCAGGGTTCACCCCTCCACTTT. Its protein is CASSPSTGQGSPLHF.

This chain joins TRBV19 and TRBJ2-6; no clear D gene. CDR1 and CDR2 (germline): LNHDA, SQIVND (reference sequence). CDR3 length: 11 residues. Trimming cost V 8 bases and J 4 bases, with 3 bases left between them. The CDR3 sequence: CASGGANVLTF. CDR3 in DNA: TGTGCCAGTGGAGGGGCCAACGTCCTGACTTTC.

Notes on this clonotype: The final CDR3 position lacks the conserved phenylalanine or tryptophan, pointing to a likely read error. The chain joins TRBV5-1 to TRBJ2-3; TRBD2 matches at 8 bases. The CDR3 has 17 amino acids. Germline assignment: CDR1 SGHRS and CDR2 YFSETQ. CDR3 DNA: TGCGCCAGAAGCTTGGTTGGTAGCGGGACCAGCACAGATACGCAGTATATT. Residues: CARSLVGSGTSTDTQYI.

The chain links TRBV10-3 to TRBJ1-1, with D hard to call. Germline values: CDR1 ENHRY, CDR2 SYGVKD. CDR3 length: 14 residues. The ends were cut back, 4 bases at V and 1 base at J, with 10 bases in the middle. CDR3 amino acids: CAISGREPNTEAFF. DNA for the CDR3: TGTGCCATCAGTGGCCGTGAACCGAACACTGAAGCTTTCTTT.

This chain uses TRBV10-2 with TRBJ2-7, with TRBD1 matching over 11 bases. From germline, CDR1 is WSHSY and CDR2 SAAADI. This CDR3 spans 14 amino acids. With V trimmed by 3 bases and J by 7 bases, 5 bases remained unmatched. The chain's CDR3 is CASSEPGQGGEQYF. The CDR3 coding sequence is TGCGCCAGCAGTGAACCGGGACAGGGGGGGGAGCAGTACTTC.

The chain recombines TRBV28 with TRBJ2-7, with TRBD2 matching over 10 bases. Germline trimming cut 4 bases from V and 5 bases from J; bases unmatched to any gene: 8. From germline, CDR1 is MDHEN and CDR2 SYDVKM. The CDR3 extends over 15 amino acids. CDR3 DNA: TGTGCCAGCAGTTCCAGCGGGGGGGCCTTCCACGAGCAGTACTTC. Translating gives CASSSSGGAFHEQYF.

The rearrangement links TRBV7-8 to TRBJ2-1; D may be TRBD2 (5 bases). Trimming pared 5 bases from V and 5 bases from J, leaving 19 bases between. The germline V gene has CDR1 SGHVS and CDR2 FQNEAQ. The CDR3 is 16 amino acids. DNA of the CDR3: TGTGCCAGCAGCCATCCAGAGGTCGACTACGACAATGAGCAGTTCTTC. This translates into CASSHPEVDYDNEQFF.

A remark on this clonotype: Just one base apart from a much larger clone, this may be a read error. The chain has TRBV9 and TRBJ1-4, with TRBD1 identical over 7 bases. Germline CDR1 is SGDLS and CDR2 is YYNGEE. This CDR3 region has 17 residues. The CDR3 DNA is TGTGCCAGCAGTCCACCGGGACAGCCTGCAACTAATGAAAAACTGCTTTTT. It specifies CASSPPGQPATNEKLLF.

Concerning this clonotype: Germline and junction disagree at one end, which may indicate a read error. This chain uses TRBV25-1 with TRBJ2-7; D uncertain. This CDR3 has 12 residues. The germline V gene has CDR1 MGHDK and CDR2 SYGVNS. The CDR3 sequence is CASPQVNYEQYF. CDR3 sequence (DNA): TGCGCCAGCCCCCAGGTTAACTACGAGCAGTACTTC.

This clonotype was seen repeatedly, ten times or more. The chain links TRBV10-2 to TRBJ1-1, with 7 positions matching TRBD1. Germline loops: CDR1 WSHSY, CDR2 SAAADI. CDR3 size: 13 residues. The junction had 5 bases not matched to a gene; V was cut back by 8 bases and J by 2 bases. The CDR3 region is CASGQDINTEAFF. In nucleotides, the CDR3 is TGCGCCAGCGGACAGGACATTAACACTGAAGCTTTCTTT.

V usage is TRBV29-1 and J usage is TRBJ2-3; no reliable D call. V was shortened by 3 bases and J by 6 bases, with 7 bases between the two germline ends. Germline V lookup: CDR1 SQVTM, CDR2 ANQGSEA. CDR3 length: 11 residues. CDR3 DNA sequence: TGCAGCGTTGATGACGGGGATACGCAGTATTTT. Translated, it gives CSVDDGDTQYF.

This clonotype showed up many times. The chain uses TRBV7-6 and TRBJ1-3; D unclear. CDR1 is SGHVS, CDR2 FNYEAQ, per germline. The CDR3 has 15 amino acids. Trimming cost V 6 bases and J 1 base, with 13 bases left between them. The CDR3 DNA follows: TGTGCCAGCAGTCTAGGACCTATATCTGGAAACACCATATATTTT. Residues: CASSLGPISGNTIYF.

With respect to this clonotype: This could be a read error, since a much larger clone is one nucleotide away. The CDR3 reads CASSSLVYETQYF. CDR3 in DNA: TGTGCCAGCAGCTCCCTGGTTTACGAGACCCAGTACTTC. The chain couples TRBV5-8 to TRBJ2-5; D is unclear. Trimming removed 3 bases at V and 5 bases at J, with 11 bases between. The CDR3 totals 13 residues. CDR1 SGHTS and CDR2 YDEGEE come from the germline V gene. Looking up the rest from reference TRBV5-8 and TRBJ2-5 gives the full variable domain: EAGVTQSPTHLIKTRGQQATLRCSPISGHTSVYWYQQALGLGLQFLLWYDEGEERNRGNFPPRFSGRQFPNYSSELNVNALELEDSALYLCASSSLVYETQYFGPGTRLLVL.

The genes are TRBV20-1 and TRBJ1-2; D unresolved. Germline-derived CDR1 and CDR2 are DFQATT and SNEGSKA (reference sequence). The CDR3 runs to 12 residues. Deletions cut 2 bases from V and 4 bases from J, with 8 bases between. The chain's CDR3 is CSARNVPYGYTF. The CDR3 DNA is TGCAGTGCTAGAAACGTCCCCTATGGCTACACCTTC.